This T cell receptor beta chain is from a study of long-term antiretroviral therapy in people with HIV. The CDR3 sequence is 16 residues long. Germline V lookup: CDR1 KGHSY, CDR2 FQNENV. The germline V and J ends were trimmed by 0 bases and 0 bases, with 12 bases remaining between them. Survey-level immunoSEQ v3.0 assays were run. The protocol was immunoSEQ multiplex PCR, while the TCRdb copy is restricted to in-frame clones and leaves out a portion. Found here are about 28,000 clones, roughly 84% of them singletons; the top ten hold roughly a tenth. The cryopreserved samples used held about 0.95-10 million PBMC prior to extraction of DNA. Findings and limits, study-wide: The study collected no data on ART adherence, viral resistance or therapy changes. Even long-term ART left TRB diversity below transplant donor controls, despite gains.

Worth noting for this clone: What it binds is not known.

The sequence was obtained from a man aged 25 to 45 with HIV. The chain recombines TRBV16 with TRBJ2-7; D perhaps matches TRBD1 (6 bases). Sequencing was performed on unsorted PBMCs, taken 2.7 to 2.9 years after starting antiretroviral therapy. The CDR3 is CASSQSGQGFSYEQYF. CDR3 nucleotides: TGTGCCAGCAGCCAATCCGGCCAGGGGTTCTCCTACGAGCAGTACTTC.